These T cell receptor beta chains were read from a single sample in a study of blood T cells in healthy people across ages. TCRdb fed the 5' RACE reads into MiXCR, producing one record per CDR3 protein. The sample includes 550,000 to 650,000 distinct CDR3 sequences, about 27% seen only once; the top ten take approximately 3.7%. This sample also belongs to another study, concerning T cells of mothers and their children.

Input material: blood. The receptors derive from a boy aged 2 to 9 in good health. The CDR3 runs from the conserved cysteine through the conserved F or W. The size of a clone is reported for some rows only, either as once, few or many, or as a class for expanded clones.

TRBV19 - CASNGGRGNIQYF
TRBV7-9 - CASSSSAGVNVLTF
TRBV5-1 - CASSLSGGLATEAFF
TRBV5-1 few CASSRLAGVPPNEQFF
TRBV14 - CASSHKKASSYEQYF
TRBV6-1 - CASSGTGVLPETQYF
TRBV5-1 - CASSLFGLSNTGELFF
TRBV7-3 - CASSPDRGHEQFF
TRBV6-5 few CASSYSHRGEQYF
TRBV7-2 - CASSLGRSGPGRFF
TRBV29-1 - CSVLEIIYDEQFF
TRBV18 - CASSPITGTTDTQYF
TRBV9 few CASSVGAGVTAGELFF
TRBV7-9 few CASSLGRGEYNEQFF
TRBV7-9 few CASSFADSYTEAFF
TRBV12-3/TRBV12-4 few CASSPGQLLTGELFF
TRBV3-1 - CASSPTGPYGQYF